This TCR beta chain was sequenced for a study of cytomegalovirus exposure and HLA in healthy donors. Across the whole study: For the 300 to 400 genotyped donors, roughly 80% fell within the Caucasian-associated ancestry cluster.

This CDR3 has 12 amino acids. V was pared by 7 bases and J by 3 bases, with 9 bases between. In germline, CDR1 is MNHEY, CDR2 SVGAGI. PCR was performed using 60 Vbeta and 13 Jbeta primers. Method: immunoSEQ multiplex PCR; TCRdb's copy keeps in-frame clones and lacks some. The repertoire holds just under 250,000 clones, with 82% as singletons. Study-level findings and limits: Presence/absence analyses treated sequencing depth as roughly uniform across donors. The majority of CMV-associated TCR beta chains were reported as apparently HLA-restricted in a later analysis. A later analysis appeared to link common viral pathogens to several of the most significant clusters.

Notes on this clone: The target antigen is unknown.

The TCR sequence derives from a woman between 35 and 50 years old in good health and CMV-seropositive. The sequenced material came from PBMCs. J is TRBJ1-2 and V is TRBV6-5; TRBD1 might be the D (5 bases). The CDR3 DNA reads TGTGCCAGCATTTCCAGGGACTATGGCTACACCTTC. It encodes CASISRDYGYTF.